This TCR beta chain was profiled in a study of CD8+ T cells in alopecia areata. Study outcomes and limitations: Baseline CD8+ expansion's link to response remains uncertain, as there was one nonresponder.

The sample's treatment: oral pan-JAK inhibitor, 5-10 mg twice daily. Collection of lesional scalp punch biopsies and peripheral blood was performed in alopecia areata patients. About this clone itself: The antigen is not known.

The authors extracted RNA and reverse transcribed it into cDNA as the sequencing template. TCRdb's table, derived via immunoSEQ multiplex PCR, lists solely in-frame clones and lacks some. The sample lists 85,000 to 110,000 clones, 85% to 90% occurring once. Germline V gene sequence: CDR1 MDHEN, CDR2 SYDVKM. Trimming took 3 bases from V and 5 from J; bases not matched to a gene: 3. This CDR3 contains 15 residues. Sample: CD8+ T cells sorted from blood, taken at roughly week 30, from a patient treated with tofacitinib. The V and J genes are TRBV28 and TRBJ2-1; 11 nucleotides match TRBD1. The receptor's source is a human donor with alopecia areata. CDR3 coding DNA: TGTGCCAGCAGTTTCCGGGACAGGGGGAACAATGAGCAGTTCTTC. This encodes CASSFRDRGNNEQFF.